Below, 11 T cell receptor beta chains from the same sample are listed, as sequenced in a study of OX40 agonist ivuxolimab in advanced cancers. TCRdb keeps only in-frame clones here, not all; method: immunoSEQ multiplex PCR. This sample has about 3,400 clones, with roughly 80% found just once. Sequencing used CD4+ or CD8+ T cells sorted from blood, obtained in a trial of the OX40 agonist ivuxolimab. Source of these receptors: an adult with an advanced solid tumor such as melanoma, head and neck, liver or kidney cancer.

This chain connects TRBV6-1 to TRBJ2-7; 11 nucleotides align to TRBD2. The CDR3 runs to 15 residues. Germline values: CDR1 MNHNS, CDR2 SASEGT. V shed 2 bases and J 4 bases; nucleotides not matched to a gene: 4. CDR3 coding DNA: TGTGCCAGCAGTGAATCTACTAGCGGGAGATACGAGCAGTACTTC. Translated: CASSESTSGRYEQYF.

The CDR3 loop reads CASSLRTSSSGSYEQYF. In DNA form, the CDR3 reads TGTGCCAGCAGCTTACGTACGTCGTCTAGCGGGAGTTACGAGCAGTACTTC. V is TRBV7-6 and J is TRBJ2-7, with 10 positions matching TRBD2. CDR3 length: 17 residues. The J segment lost 4 bases and the V segment lost 2 bases, leaving 11 bases of the junction unmatched. Germline lookup yields CDR1 SGHVS and CDR2 FNYEAQ. The whole variable domain, remainder taken from reference TRBV7-6 and TRBJ2-7, is GAGVSQSPRYKVTKRGQDVALRCDPISGHVSLYWYRQALGQGPEFLTYFNYEAQQDKSGLPNDRFSAERPEGSISTLTIQRTEQRDSAMYRCASSLRTSSSGSYEQYFGPGTRLTVT.

This rearrangement joins TRBV11-2 to TRBJ2-3; the D gene is possibly TRBD2 (5 bases). The V and J ends lost 5 bases and 3 bases respectively, with 15 bases between them. CDR1 and CDR2 from the germline V gene are SGHAT and FQNNGV. The CDR3 sequence is 15 residues long. CDR3 nucleotides: TGTGCCAGCAGCCTCGGAGGCGGAGAGACAGATACGCAGTATTTT. This sequence encodes CASSLGGGETDTQYF.

This chain joins TRBV7-2 and TRBJ2-7; D not certain. Trimming stripped 0 bases from V and 7 bases from J, with 10 bases between. Germline CDR1 and CDR2: SGHTA and FQGNSA. The CDR3 is 13 residues long. The CDR3 region is CASSLAVGWEQYF. CDR3 DNA sequence: TGTGCCAGCAGCTTAGCGGTGGGGTGGGAGCAGTACTTC.

The genes are TRBV2 and TRBJ2-3; 9 nucleotides agree with TRBD1. The J segment lost 2 bases and the V segment lost 5 bases, leaving 5 bases of the junction unmatched. The length of the CDR3 is 15 residues. CDR1 is SNHLY, CDR2 FYNNEI, per germline. CDR3 in DNA: TGTGCCAGCAGTTTTGGACAGGGGATCACAGATACGCAGTATTTT. It codes for CASSFGQGITDTQYF. Complete variable domain (other parts from reference TRBV2 and TRBJ2-3): EPEVTQTPSHQVTQMGQEVILRCVPISNHLYFYWYRQILGQKVEFLVSFYNNEISEKSEIFDDQFSVERPDGSNFTLKIRSTKLEDSAMYFCASSFGQGITDTQYFGPGTRLTVL.

This chain joins TRBV2 and TRBJ2-3; no reliable D call. Trimming took 4 bases from V and 6 from J, leaving 11 bases between them. In germline, CDR1 is SNHLY, CDR2 FYNNEI. There are 13 residues in the CDR3. The CDR3 DNA sequence: TGTGCCAGCAGTGCCCGCAACGGGGATACGCAGTATTTT. As protein: CASSARNGDTQYF.

This chain uses TRBV18 with TRBJ2-3; possible D gene TRBD1, 8 bases. V lost 6 bases and J 6 bases, leaving 22 bases between the germline ends. Germline V gene lookup returns CDR1 KGHSH and CDR2 LQKENI. This CDR3 has 16 amino acids. The CDR3 DNA follows: TGTGCCAGCTCCGGGAGGTGGCCAGGGGGCAAGGATACGCAGTATTTT. Amino acids: CASSGRWPGGKDTQYF.

The chain is built from TRBV7-9 and TRBJ2-3; TRBD2 matches at 9 bases. V was clipped by 1 base and J by 2 bases; unmatched bases: 7. The V gene's germline CDR1 is SEHNR and CDR2 FQNEAQ (reference sequence). There are 17 residues in the CDR3. The CDR3 region is CASSLGLAGGFTDTQYF. CDR3 DNA sequence: TGTGCCAGCAGCTTAGGTCTTGCGGGAGGGTTCACAGATACGCAGTATTTT.

The CDR3 DNA reads as TGCAGCGTTGAAGATCGACGGTCCTCTGGAAACACCATATATTTT. This codes for CSVEDRRSSGNTIYF. The chain is built from TRBV29-1 and TRBJ1-3; D remains unclear. The CDR3 covers 15 residues. The V end was cut by 0 bases, the J end by 0 bases, with 9 bases between. Germline loops: CDR1 SQVTM, CDR2 ANQGSEA.

J is TRBJ2-7 and V is TRBV6-5, with unresolved D. Germline V gives CDR1 MNHEY, CDR2 SVGAGI. With 0 bases removed from V and 6 bases from J, the gap between germline ends came to 3 bases. This CDR3 is 11 amino acids long. CDR3 amino acids: CASSYSIEQYF. CDR3 coding DNA: TGTGCCAGCAGTTACTCGATCGAGCAGTACTTC.

The chain employs TRBV14 and TRBJ2-7, with 8 bases matching TRBD2. CDR3 size: 18 residues. The V gene's germline CDR1 is SGHDN and CDR2 FVKESK. With V trimmed by 0 bases and J by 5 bases, 15 bases remained unmatched. The CDR3 loop reads CASSQDQPGGPRSNEQYF. The CDR3 DNA reads as TGTGCCAGCAGCCAAGATCAGCCGGGAGGGCCTAGGTCGAACGAGCAGTACTTC. Full variable domain (missing parts from reference TRBV14 and TRBJ2-7): EAGVTQFPSHSVIEKGQTVTLRCDPISGHDNLYWYRRVMGKEIKFLLHFVKESKQDESGMPNNRFLAERTGGTYSTLKVQPAELEDSGVYFCASSQDQPGGPRSNEQYFGPGTRLTVT.